These T cell receptor beta chains were read from a single sample in a study of graft-versus-host responses after intestinal transplantation. Method: immunoSEQ multiplex PCR; TCRdb's copy keeps in-frame clones and lacks some. Among about 12,000 clones listed, more than 85% were seen once. Specimen: PBMCs, collected 950 to 1,300 days after intestinal transplantation. The receptors originated from a human patient who received an intestinal transplant, so some T cells may come from the graft donor. CDR3s include the opening cysteine and the closing phenylalanine or tryptophan. D genes are given only for firm matches. Clone size, where shown, is once, few, many, or a class for clones that have expanded.

d_call j_call clone_size v_call cdr3_aa cdr3_nt
NA TRBJ2-5 NA TRBV7-8 CASGDGGQETQYF TGTGCCAGCGGTGACGGGGGACAAGAGACCCAGTACTTC
NA TRBJ1-1 NA TRBV6-9 CASSWGALGTEAFF TGTGCCAGCAGTTGGGGGGCGCTTGGCACTGAAGCTTTCTTT
TRBD2 TRBJ2-1 NA TRBV6-5 CASSLAGGAYNEQFF TGTGCCAGCAGCCTAGCGGGGGGAGCCTACAATGAGCAGTTCTTC
NA TRBJ1-5 once TRBV19 CASSMRGGEPQHF TGTGCCAGTAGTATGCGGGGGGGTGAGCCCCAGCATTTT
TRBD1 TRBJ1-5 NA TRBV9 CASSGQGNQPQHF TGTGCCAGCAGCGGACAGGGGAATCAGCCCCAGCATTTT
NA TRBJ2-7 NA TRBV6-5 CASAVRGETYEQYF TGTGCCAGCGCTGTGAGGGGGGAGACCTACGAGCAGTACTTC
TRBD1 TRBJ1-6 NA TRBV27 CASSLGQGSSYNSPLHF TGTGCCAGCAGTTTAGGACAGGGAAGCTCCTATAATTCACCCCTCCACTTT
NA TRBJ1-4 NA TRBV6-6 CASRSEGWEKLFF TGTGCCAGCAGATCTGAAGGCTGGGAAAAACTGTTTTTT
NA TRBJ1-5 NA TRBV6-5 CASSSTMNQPQHF TGTGCCAGCAGTTCCACAATGAATCAGCCCCAGCATTTT
TRBD1 TRBJ1-2 NA TRBV6-5 CASSWDREGYGYTF TGTGCCAGCAGTTGGGACAGGGAAGGCTATGGCTACACCTTC
TRBD1 TRBJ1-5 NA TRBV6-6 CASHPAGQGKPQHF TGTGCCAGCCACCCCGCCGGACAGGGTAAGCCCCAGCATTTT
TRBD2 TRBJ2-2 NA TRBV5-1 CASSRGGTGELFF TGCGCCAGCAGTCGGGGGGGCACCGGGGAGCTGTTTTTT
NA TRBJ2-7 NA TRBV2 CASSEVVTYEQYF TGTGCCAGCAGTGAGGTGGTGACCTACGAGCAGTACTTC
NA TRBJ1-6 NA TRBV9 CARGGARNSPLHF TGTGCCAGAGGGGGGGCTCGGAATTCACCCCTCCACTTT
TRBD2 TRBJ2-5 NA TRBV10-1 CASSATSGAWETQYF TGCGCCAGCAGTGCGACTAGCGGGGCTTGGGAGACCCAGTACTTC
TRBD1 TRBJ1-6 NA TRBV7-3 CASSLYGGGDSPLHF TGTGCCAGCAGCTTATATGGAGGGGGCGATTCACCCCTCCACTTT
TRBD1 TRBJ1-2 NA TRBV7-3 CASSPRDRERGYTF TGTGCCAGCAGCCCCCGGGACAGGGAAAGAGGCTACACCTTC
TRBD1 TRBJ2-5 NA TRBV5-6 CASSSGTGDGTQYF TGTGCCAGCAGTTCCGGGACAGGGGATGGGACCCAGTACTTC
NA TRBJ2-3 NA TRBV6-4 CASSEDGSTDTQYF TGTGCCAGCAGTGAAGACGGTAGCACAGATACGCAGTATTTT
TRBD1 TRBJ1-4 NA TRBV5-8 CASSLGQGATNEKLFF TGTGCCAGCAGCTTGGGGCAGGGGGCAACTAATGAAAAACTGTTTTTT
TRBD1 TRBJ2-1 NA TRBV5-4 CASSLGGTEVTVNEQFF TGTGCCAGCAGCTTGGGGGGGACAGAGGTTACGGTCAATGAGCAGTTCTTC
NA TRBJ2-7 NA TRBV6-1 CASSDTLSYEQYF TGTGCCAGCAGTGACACTTTGTCCTACGAGCAGTACTTC
NA TRBJ1-3 NA TRBV6-5 CASSYSRGASGNTVYF TGTGCCAGCAGTTACTCCCGCGGGGCCTCTGGAAACACCGTATATTTT
NA TRBJ2-1 NA TRBV27 CASRTRTEPNEQFF TGTGCCAGCAGGACCCGAACGGAACCCAATGAGCAGTTCTTC
NA TRBJ2-7 NA TRBV5-4 CASSLAVGPLIPYEQYF TGTGCCAGCAGCTTGGCCGTCGGGCCGTTAATACCCTACGAGCAGTACTTC
NA TRBJ1-1 NA TRBV29-1 CSVERHGEEGEAFF TGCAGCGTTGAAAGACACGGGGAGGAGGGTGAAGCTTTCTTT
NA TRBJ2-7 once TRBV12-5 CASAWGPAGDGYEQYF TGTGCTAGTGCCTGGGGTCCCGCAGGGGATGGCTACGAGCAGTACTTC
TRBD2 TRBJ2-5 once TRBV5-4 CASRYFSGGAYQETQYF TGTGCCAGCAGATATTTCTCGGGGGGGGCTTACCAAGAGACCCAGTACTTC
NA TRBJ2-7 once TRBV7-6 CASSLTGFISHEQYF TGTGCCAGCAGCCTCACAGGGTTTATTTCCCACGAGCAGTACTTC
NA TRBJ2-1 NA TRBV21-1 CASGVWDEQFF TGTGCCAGCGGAGTCTGGGATGAGCAGTTCTTC
NA TRBJ2-7 NA TRBV9 CASSVGQENYEQYF TGTGCCAGCAGCGTAGGCCAGGAGAACTACGAGCAGTACTTC
NA TRBJ2-3 once TRBV7-8 CASSSDEGTTDTQYF TGTGCCAGCAGCTCAGACGAAGGGACCACAGATACGCAGTATTTT
NA TRBJ2-5 NA TRBV9 CASSATGTPKETQYF TGTGCCAGCAGCGCGACCGGGACCCCCAAAGAGACCCAGTACTTC
NA TRBJ2-5 NA TRBV6-1 CASSGTGFRETQYF TGTGCCAGCAGTGGAACAGGGTTCAGAGAGACCCAGTACTTC
NA TRBJ2-6 NA TRBV7-3 CASSLTGTISGANVLTF TGTGCCAGCAGCTTAACGGGTACGATCTCTGGGGCCAACGTCCTGACTTTC
NA TRBJ1-1 NA TRBV7-2 CASSGRMSTEAFF TGTGCCAGCAGCGGTCGGATGTCCACCGAAGCTTTCTTT
NA TRBJ1-3 NA TRBV7-9 CASSLNSGGNTIYF TGTGCCAGCAGCTTAAACTCCGGGGGAAACACCATATATTTT